This entry lists 11 T cell receptor beta chains sequenced from one sample in a study of T-cell memory formation after mild COVID-19. From the 5' RACE reads, TCRdb called clonotypes with MiXCR, one entry per CDR3 protein. The table records roughly 620,000 distinct CDR3 sequences, approximately 18% of them present only once. Sample: PBMCs or a T cell subset sorted from them (not recorded which). All receptors come from an adult woman who had mild COVID-19 (a few samples of this study predate the infection). Cell type and time point are not known.

This chain connects TRBV9 to TRBJ1-4, with D perhaps TRBD1 (5 bases). The V end lost 0 bases, the J end lost 7 bases, and 10 bases lay between the germline ends. The CDR3 spans 14 residues. Per germline, CDR1 SGDLS and CDR2 YYNGEE. The CDR3 protein is CASSVAWTSEKLFF. CDR3 in DNA: TGTGCCAGCAGCGTAGCTTGGACAAGTGAAAAACTGTTTTTT.

This clonotype came up a few times. The chain couples TRBV6-1 to TRBJ1-1; 8 nucleotides line up with TRBD1. Germline V lookup: CDR1 MNHNS, CDR2 SASEGT. V gave up 1 base and J gave up 1 base; unmatched junction bases: 5. This CDR3 is 16 amino acids long. The CDR3: CASSEGRTGKNTEAFF. In DNA, the CDR3 is TGTGCCAGCAGTGAAGGGAGGACAGGGAAGAACACTGAAGCTTTCTTT.

This clonotype has just a few counts. The rearrangement links TRBV21-1 to TRBJ1-1. TRBV21-1 is designated a pseudogene. This CDR3 has 14 amino acids. CDR3 in DNA: TGTGCCAGCAGCAAATCCAGCAGGGGAGGGGAAGCTTTCTTT. Its protein product is CASSKSSRGGEAFF.

The chain employs TRBV5-1 and TRBJ1-1; D possibly corresponds to TRBD1 (6 bases). Trimming removed 1 base at V and 7 bases at J, with 17 bases between. The germline CDR1 and CDR2 sequences are SGHRS and YFSETQ. This CDR3 has 15 amino acids. The CDR3 DNA follows: TGCGCCAGCAGCTTGTCAGGGAGGGGGGCCGTTGAAGCTTTCTTT. This gives the protein CASSLSGRGAVEAFF.

This clonotype was picked up a small number of times. This rearrangement joins TRBV5-1 to TRBJ2-2; 8 bases are shared with TRBD2. The CDR3 is 15 residues long. Trimming removed 4 bases from V and 6 bases from J; junction bases left unmatched: 8. The germline V gene encodes CDR1 SGHRS and CDR2 YFSETQ. DNA for the CDR3: TGCGCCAGCAGCAAACGGGAGGGAACGGCCGGGGAGCTGTTTTTT. Its translation: CASSKREGTAGELFF.

The rearrangement uses TRBV5-1 and TRBJ1-4, with D maybe TRBD1 (6 bases). The V gene's germline CDR1 is SGHRS and CDR2 YFSETQ. V lost 4 bases and J 6 bases, leaving 13 bases between the germline ends. This CDR3 is built from 14 residues. The CDR3 nucleotides read TGCGCCAGCAGCATCGGGACACATGATGAAAAACTGTTTTTT. Its protein is CASSIGTHDEKLFF.

The chain has TRBV7-9 and TRBJ2-7, with 10 bases fitting TRBD1. The V and J ends lost 4 bases and 4 bases, in that order; junction bases with no gene match: 10. Germline V gives CDR1 SEHNR, CDR2 FQNEAQ (reference sequence). The CDR3 has 16 amino acids. Here the CDR3 reads CASSSDTRDRGYEQYF. The CDR3 bases are TGTGCCAGCAGCTCCGACACCCGGGACAGGGGATACGAGCAGTACTTC.

This clonotype was seen at least ten times. The gene calls are TRBV3-1 and TRBJ1-2; no clear D gene. The germline V gene has CDR1 LGHDT and CDR2 YNNKEL (reference sequence). The germline V and J ends were trimmed by 4 bases and 1 base, with 7 bases remaining between them. CDR3 length: 13 residues. CDR3 protein: CASSRTVNYGYTF. For the CDR3, the DNA is TGTGCCAGCAGCCGGACGGTTAACTATGGCTACACCTTC.

This clonotype occurred a few times. At one boundary the junction diverges from the germline segment, which might be a read error. J is TRBJ2-1 and V is TRBV6-5, with 9 bases lining up with TRBD2. Per the germline V gene, CDR1 is MNHEY and CDR2 is SVGAGI. This CDR3 spans 16 amino acids. The CDR3 spells CASSYSQAGGYNEQFF. CDR3 coding DNA: TGTGCCAGCAGCTACTCCCAGGCGGGAGGGTACAATGAGCAGTTCTTC.

The table lists this clonotype with many counts. The rearrangement uses TRBV9 and TRBJ2-3; TRBD1 matches at 8 bases. V shed 4 bases and J 0 bases; nucleotides not matched to a gene: 4. This CDR3 contains 15 residues. The germline CDR1 and CDR2 sequences are SGDLS and YYNGEE. CDR3 nucleotides: TGTGCCAGCAGCCTCAGGGGGCTGAGCACAGATACGCAGTATTTT. It is translated as CASSLRGLSTDTQYF.

The chain carries TRBV12-3 or TRBV12-4 and TRBJ2-7; the D is unclear. CDR3 size: 14 residues. V was cut by 1 base and J by 2 bases, with 9 bases left in between. The chain's CDR3 is CASSLGGLAYEQYF. The CDR3 bases are TGTGCCAGCAGTTTAGGTGGGCTTGCCTACGAGCAGTACTTC.